This T cell receptor beta chain came from a study of shared clonotypes between healthy human individuals. On the study more broadly: Each donor's CD4 naive and CD4 memory cells filled three plates apiece, CD8 naive two, and CD8 memory one.

The CD4+ fraction was divided into a CD45RA+ naive subset and a CD45RA-negative memory subset. TCRdb's copy holds only in-frame clones and misses some; the assay was immunoSEQ multiplex PCR. The top ten clones hold about 0.45% of a sample with about 1.5 million clones, 95% to 99% of them seen once. This CDR3 is 17 amino acids long. CDR1 and CDR2 from the germline V gene are MGHRA and YSYEKL. J was trimmed by 2 bases and V by 2 bases; bases with no gene match: 7. This sequence was found in a man under 40 in good health. The chain links TRBV4-1 to TRBJ2-3, with 10 bases fitting TRBD2. Sequencing input: naive CD4+ T cells sorted from blood. Described subset: CD45RA+ positively selected. The chain's CDR3 is CASSQPGLARYTDTQYF. The CDR3 DNA reads TGCGCCAGCAGCCAACCGGGACTAGCGAGATACACAGATACGCAGTATTTT.